One TCR beta chain is described in this entry. The data were obtained in a study of blood T cell repertoires in COVID-19. Turning to the study itself: COVID-19 samples collected from the United States, Italy and Spain covered acute and convalescent phases. Nucleic acid was either cDNA or gDNA, and it came from T cells, B-cell-depleted T cells, or PBMCs.

The CDR3 consists of 13 residues. V gave up 7 bases and J gave up 7 bases; unmatched junction bases: 6. Germline loops: CDR1 MNHEY, CDR2 SVGAGI. In the source study's methods: Reference gene primer amplification gave estimated nucleated cell counts. Data came from immunoSEQ multiplex PCR; TCRdb stores just in-frame clones and leaves some out. Clonal size and the V and J genes are those of that table, whereas D and trimming came from the DNA. Of about 440,000 clones listed, roughly 88% are singletons. The study drew participants aged about 18 to 95 years from about two dozen US areas. The V call is TRBV6-5, the J call TRBJ2-1; 8 positions agree with TRBD1. The sample taken for sequencing was PBMCs or T cells enriched from blood (not recorded which). The source of this sequence is a man younger than 35 who had recovered from COVID-19. CDR3 DNA sequence: TGTGCCAGCAACCAGGGGGCGGGGAATGAGCAGTTCTTC. Amino acids: CASNQGAGNEQFF.